Each of the 23 T cell receptor beta chains below was sequenced from the same sample in a study of blood T cell repertoires in COVID-19. The method was immunoSEQ multiplex PCR; TCRdb's version includes in-frame clones alone and lacks a portion of them. The sample shows about 180,000 clones, about 80% of them seen only once. The sample consisted of PBMCs or T cells enriched from blood (not recorded which). The receptors originated from a man in his 60s who had been exposed to COVID-19.

This clone showed up just once. The chain links TRBV5-1 to TRBJ1-2, with D tentatively TRBD1 (6 bases). V lost 2 bases and J lost 8, with 13 bases in between. Per the germline V gene, CDR1 is SGHRS and CDR2 is YFSETQ. The length of the CDR3 is 13 residues. The CDR3 region is CASSLTGPGGYTF. CDR3 DNA: TGCGCCAGCAGCTTAACAGGGCCAGGAGGCTACACCTTC.

The chain recombines TRBV11-3 with TRBJ2-7; 9 bases agree with TRBD2. From germline, CDR1 is SGHNT and CDR2 YENEEA. This CDR3 has 13 amino acids. Trimming cost V 5 bases and J 5 bases; bases outside gene matches: 4. The CDR3 loop is CASSPSGTHEQYF. As DNA, the CDR3 is TGTGCCAGCAGCCCTAGCGGGACCCACGAGCAGTACTTC.

V and J are TRBV27 and TRBJ1-2; D is uncertain. This CDR3 contains 15 residues. Deletions cut 5 bases from V and 5 bases from J, with 18 bases between. CDR1 and CDR2 from the germline V gene are MNHEY and SMNVEV (reference sequence). CDR3: CASSPSLAVQYGYTF. For the CDR3, the DNA is TGTGCCAGCAGTCCATCTCTGGCAGTTCAATATGGCTACACCTTC.

The chain uses TRBV19 and TRBJ1-5; D uncertain. Germline values: CDR1 LNHDA, CDR2 SQIVND (reference sequence). The CDR3 runs to 15 residues. V was shortened by 3 bases and J by 0 bases, with 9 bases between the two germline ends. In DNA form, the CDR3 reads TGTGCCAGTAGTATCAGTGGCAATAGCAATCAGCCCCAGCATTTT. It specifies CASSISGNSNQPQHF. The full variable domain, its missing parts supplied by reference TRBV19 and TRBJ1-5, is DGGITQSPKYLFRKEGQNVTLSCEQNLNHDAMYWYRQDPGQGLRLIYYSQIVNDFQKGDIAEGYSVSREKKESFPLTVTSAQKNPTAFYLCASSISGNSNQPQHFGDGTRLSIL.

The chain uses TRBV30 and TRBJ1-2; the match to TRBD1 covers 9 bases. Per the germline V gene, CDR1 is GTSNPN and CDR2 is SVGIG (reference sequence). The trim removed 2 bases at V and 5 bases at J, leaving 6 bases unmatched. The CDR3 is 14 residues long. This chain's CDR3 is CAWSPDRGGYGYTF. DNA of the CDR3: TGTGCCTGGAGTCCGGACAGGGGAGGGTATGGCTACACCTTC. Filled out from reference TRBV30 and TRBJ1-2, the complete variable domain reads SQTIHQWPATLVQPVGSPLSLECTVEGTSNPNLYWYRQAAGRGLQLLFYSVGIGQISSEVPQNLSASRPQDRQFILSSKKLLLSDSGFYLCAWSPDRGGYGYTFGSGTRLTVV.

The chain joins TRBV6-5 to TRBJ2-5; the match to TRBD2 covers 7 bases. This CDR3 spans 16 amino acids. Germline lookup yields CDR1 MNHEY and CDR2 SVGAGI. The junction had 10 bases not matched to a gene; V was cut back by 2 bases and J by 4 bases. In DNA form, the CDR3 reads TGTGCCAGCAGTTACCACCCCGCGGGAGAGGTAGAGACCCAGTACTTC. It yields the protein CASSYHPAGEVETQYF.

The V gene is TRBV29-1, the J gene TRBJ1-3; D is ambiguous. Trimming pared 4 bases from V and 2 bases from J, leaving 6 bases between. The CDR3 has 12 amino acids. In germline, CDR1 is SQVTM, CDR2 ANQGSEA. Here the CDR3 reads CSVAPPGNTIYF. In DNA, the CDR3 is TGCAGCGTTGCCCCTCCTGGAAACACCATATATTTT.

This chain links TRBV30 with TRBJ2-1; 8 bases align to TRBD2. Trimming took 0 bases from V and 7 from J; bases not matched to a gene: 5. There are 14 residues in the CDR3. Germline V gene sequence: CDR1 GTSNPN, CDR2 SVGIG (reference sequence). The CDR3 region has the DNA TGTGCCTGGAGTGTGGTGCGGGAGGAAAATGAGCAGTTCTTC. It specifies CAWSVVREENEQFF.

V gene TRBV3-1 (or the pseudogene TRBV3-2) combines with J gene TRBJ1-3; 7 nucleotides agree with TRBD1. The CDR3 totals 15 residues. The V segment lost 4 bases and the J segment 2 bases; nucleotides outside the gene matches: 5. From germline, CDR1 is LGHDT and CDR2 YNNKEL (reference sequence). The CDR3 is CASSLGTVPGNTIYF. CDR3 DNA sequence: TGTGCCAGCAGCCTCGGGACAGTGCCTGGAAACACCATATATTTT.

This clone showed up just a few times. The rearrangement joins TRBV5-1 to TRBJ2-1; 11 nucleotides line up with TRBD2. V lost 0 bases, J lost 9 bases, and 5 bases stayed unmatched. This CDR3 has 15 residues. Germline values: CDR1 SGHRS, CDR2 YFSETQ. CDR3 amino acids: CASSLVVAGGGEQFF. CDR3 sequence (DNA): TGCGCCAGCAGCTTGGTAGTAGCGGGAGGGGGTGAGCAGTTCTTC. Using reference TRBV5-1 and TRBJ2-1 for the parts outside the CDR3, the full variable domain is KAGVTQTPRYLIKTRGQQVTLSCSPISGHRSVSWYQQTPGQGLQFLFEYFSETQRNKGNFPGRFSGRQFSNSRSEMNVSTLELGDSALYLCASSLVVAGGGEQFFGPGTRLTVL.

The rearrangement links TRBV5-1 to TRBJ1-1; D possibly corresponds to TRBD1 (6 bases). V dropped 6 bases and J dropped 5 bases, with 20 bases sitting between them. CDR1 SGHRS and CDR2 YFSETQ come from the germline V gene. The CDR3 has 15 amino acids. CDR3 DNA: TGCGCCAGCACCTCGAACAGGGCCCCGGGGACTGAAGCTTTCTTT. Translated, it gives CASTSNRAPGTEAFF.

This clone was counted once. The rearrangement links TRBV6-6 to TRBJ2-7; D unclear. The ends were cut back, 2 bases at V and 5 bases at J, with 4 bases in the middle. Germline values: CDR1 MNHNY, CDR2 SVGAGI (reference sequence). The CDR3 is made up of 11 amino acids. The CDR3, as DNA: TGTGCCAGCAGTTACAACAACGAGCAGTACTTC. Translated, it gives CASSYNNEQYF.

The CDR3 is CASSPGQGPYNEQFF. DNA of the CDR3: TGTGCCAGCAGCCCTGGGCAGGGTCCCTACAATGAGCAGTTCTTC. The V gene is TRBV28, the J gene TRBJ2-1; D perhaps matches TRBD1 (5 bases). The V gene's germline CDR1 is MDHEN and CDR2 SYDVKM. Trimming cost V 6 bases and J 2 bases, with 14 bases left between them. This CDR3 contains 15 residues.

This clone occurred once. V and J are TRBV6-5 and TRBJ2-7, with D perhaps TRBD1 (5 bases). The CDR3 consists of 15 residues. The V and J ends lost 0 bases and 3 bases respectively, with 12 bases between them. The germline CDR1 and CDR2 sequences are MNHEY and SVGAGI. This chain's CDR3 is CASSYSYQGNYEQYF. The CDR3 bases are TGTGCCAGCAGTTACTCCTATCAGGGAAACTACGAGCAGTACTTC.

The V gene is TRBV7-6, the J gene TRBJ2-7; 16 positions match TRBD2. The CDR3 has 18 residues. Germline loops: CDR1 SGHVS, CDR2 FNYEAQ. Trimming cost V 5 bases and J 4 bases; bases outside gene matches: 11. CDR3 nucleotide sequence: TGTGCCAGCAGCCCAAGCCCAGGGACTAGCGGGAGGGATTACGAGCAGTACTTC. Encoded protein: CASSPSPGTSGRDYEQYF.

This clone showed up just once. The J gene is TRBJ2-7, the V gene TRBV27, with no clear D. Germline values: CDR1 MNHEY, CDR2 SMNVEV (reference sequence). The CDR3 is 14 residues long. Trimming cost V 2 bases and J 1 base, with 9 bases left between them. The CDR3 coding sequence is TGTGCCAGCAGTTTAGAGCCAGGTTCCTACGAGCAGTACTTC. The encoded protein is CASSLEPGSYEQYF.

The chain is built from TRBV7-9 and TRBJ1-1; 7 bases are shared with TRBD1. This CDR3 is 13 amino acids long. CDR1 is SEHNR and CDR2 is FQNEAQ in the germline V gene (reference sequence). V lost 5 bases, J lost 5 bases, and 5 bases stayed unmatched. The DNA for the CDR3 is TGTGCCAGCAGCCCAGACAGGGAAACTGAAGCTTTCTTT. Translation gives CASSPDRETEAFF.

This clone was seen only a few times. This chain uses TRBV25-1 with TRBJ2-1; 7 bases match TRBD2. In germline, CDR1 is MGHDK, CDR2 SYGVNS. The CDR3 contains 15 residues. Losses at the gene ends were 4 bases for V and 10 bases for J; bases not matched to a gene: 13. CDR3 in DNA: TGTGCCAGCAGTGTAGCGGGTGGAGGTAAGGTAGAGCAGTTCTTC. Its protein product is CASSVAGGGKVEQFF.

The chain recombines TRBV19 with TRBJ2-1, with TRBD2 identical over 8 bases. The length of the CDR3 is 15 residues. Germline-derived CDR1 and CDR2 are LNHDA and SQIVND (reference sequence). V lost 6 bases to trimming and J lost 9 bases; unmatched junction nucleotides: 13. Here the CDR3 DNA reads TGTGCCAGTAGCCAACTAGCGAGCGGGAGTGGTGAGCAGTTCTTC. It is translated as CASSQLASGSGEQFF.

The V gene is TRBV5-4, the J gene TRBJ2-5; 11 bases align to TRBD2. V was pared by 5 bases and J by 5 bases, with 8 bases of the junction left unmatched. CDR3 size: 15 residues. CDR1 SGHNT and CDR2 YYREEE come from the germline V gene (reference sequence). CDR3 loop: CASRPVAGGGETQYF. CDR3 in DNA: TGTGCCAGCAGACCTGTAGCGGGAGGGGGGGAGACCCAGTACTTC.

This clone showed up just once. This sequence joins TRBV5-6 and TRBJ1-2; TRBD1 is a possible D gene (5 bases). The V end was cut by 2 bases, the J end by 0 bases, with 11 bases between. This CDR3 spans 15 amino acids. The germline V gene encodes CDR1 SGHDT and CDR2 YYEEEE. DNA for the CDR3: TGTGCCAGCAGCTTCGGGGGGAGGCCTAACTATGGCTACACCTTC. The encoded protein is CASSFGGRPNYGYTF.

The J gene is TRBJ2-2, the V gene TRBV6-4; the D gene is possibly TRBD2 (6 bases). The CDR3 is made up of 16 amino acids. Germline V lookup: CDR1 MRHNA, CDR2 SNTAGT. Deletions cut 6 bases from V and 0 bases from J, with 14 bases between. The CDR3 reads CASSRGGGTNTGELFF. CDR3 DNA sequence: TGTGCCAGCAGCCGCGGCGGAGGGACGAACACCGGGGAGCTGTTTTTT.

The chain couples TRBV6-6 to TRBJ1-1; possible D gene TRBD1, 6 bases. Trimming cost V 5 bases and J 7 bases, with 26 bases left between them. The CDR3 has 17 amino acids. The germline gives CDR1 MNHNY, CDR2 SVGAGI (reference sequence). The CDR3: CASSRILLQGNRGEAFF. The CDR3 coding sequence is TGTGCCAGCAGTCGCATACTTCTACAGGGAAATAGAGGTGAAGCTTTCTTT.